Below are 16 T cell receptor beta chains sequenced from a single sample in a study of blood T cell repertoires in COVID-19. Some clones are missing from TCRdb's copy, which holds only in-frame ones; the method was immunoSEQ multiplex PCR. The data hold about 78,000 clones, with around 87% observed a single time. Specimen: peripheral blood. Receptors originate from a woman aged 80 or over with active or convalescent COVID-19.

This clone was counted a single time. V usage is TRBV28 and J usage is TRBJ1-6; 9 bases are shared with TRBD1. In germline, CDR1 is MDHEN, CDR2 SYDVKM. This CDR3 region has 18 residues. V shed 4 bases and J 3 bases; nucleotides not matched to a gene: 10. CDR3 amino acids: CASSSPGTGTFYNSPLHF. CDR3 DNA sequence: TGTGCCAGCAGTTCTCCTGGGACAGGGACATTCTATAATTCACCCCTCCACTTT.

J is TRBJ2-7 and V is TRBV5-1; 9 bases align to TRBD2. V shed 4 bases and J 5 bases; nucleotides not matched to a gene: 7. The CDR3 spans 14 residues. Germline V gene data show CDR1 as SGHRS and CDR2 as YFSETQ. The CDR3 loop is CASSVSGRYNEQYF. Here the CDR3 DNA reads TGCGCCAGCAGCGTTAGCGGGAGATACAACGAGCAGTACTTC. Full variable domain (missing parts from reference TRBV5-1 and TRBJ2-7): KAGVTQTPRYLIKTRGQQVTLSCSPISGHRSVSWYQQTPGQGLQFLFEYFSETQRNKGNFPGRFSGRQFSNSRSEMNVSTLELGDSALYLCASSVSGRYNEQYFGPGTRLTVT.

This clone was seen only once. The chain has TRBV15 and TRBJ2-1; TRBD1 might be the D (6 bases). CDR1 LNHNV and CDR2 YYDKDF come from the germline V gene (reference sequence). This CDR3 region has 16 residues. The V gene lost 3 bases and the J gene lost 0 bases, with 12 bases spanning the gap. This chain's CDR3 is CATSSRDTYSYNEQFF. CDR3 nucleotide sequence: TGTGCCACCAGCAGCCGGGACACTTACTCCTACAATGAGCAGTTCTTC.

The chain employs TRBV11-2 and TRBJ2-1, with 7 bases identical to TRBD2. Trimming took 5 bases from V and 3 from J; bases not matched to a gene: 13. The CDR3 extends over 17 amino acids. Germline CDR1 reads SGHAT; CDR2 reads FQNNGV. CDR3 in amino acids: CASSPRLLAGVYNEQFF. The CDR3 region has the DNA TGTGCCAGCAGCCCCCGACTCTTGGCGGGGGTCTACAATGAGCAGTTCTTC.

The chain carries TRBV28 and TRBJ2-7, with D perhaps TRBD1 (5 bases). Trimming removed 8 bases at V and 2 bases at J, with 13 bases between. This CDR3 region has 13 residues. The germline V gene encodes CDR1 MDHEN and CDR2 SYDVKM. In DNA form, the CDR3 reads TGTGCCAGCTTCGAGCAGGGAACCTACGAGCAGTACTTC. Encoded protein: CASFEQGTYEQYF.

The chain is built from TRBV5-1 and TRBJ1-1; possibly TRBD1 for D (5 bases). The CDR3 extends over 12 amino acids. CDR1 is SGHRS and CDR2 is YFSETQ in the germline V gene. Trimming took 4 bases from V and 5 from J, leaving 9 bases between them. The CDR3 loop is CASSTGRTEAFF. The CDR3 nucleotides are TGCGCCAGCAGCACAGGACGGACTGAAGCTTTCTTT. The whole variable domain, filled in from reference TRBV5-1 and TRBJ1-1, reads KAGVTQTPRYLIKTRGQQVTLSCSPISGHRSVSWYQQTPGQGLQFLFEYFSETQRNKGNFPGRFSGRQFSNSRSEMNVSTLELGDSALYLCASSTGRTEAFFGQGTRLTVV.

This clone appeared a few times. V usage is TRBV28 and J usage is TRBJ2-7, with 10 bases fitting TRBD2. The CDR3 runs 16 residues. The ends lost 6 bases at V and 2 bases at J; junction bases unmatched: 10. CDR1 is MDHEN, CDR2 SYDVKM, per germline. As DNA, the CDR3 is TGTGCCAGCAGGGCAGATAGCGGGAGGTTTACCTACGAGCAGTACTTC. This encodes CASRADSGRFTYEQYF.

The rearrangement uses TRBV27 and TRBJ2-7, with D maybe TRBD2 (5 bases). Per the germline V gene, CDR1 is MNHEY and CDR2 is SMNVEV (reference sequence). The CDR3 loop spans 15 amino acids. With 7 bases removed from V and 7 bases from J, the gap between germline ends came to 23 bases. CDR3 sequence (DNA): TGTGCCAGCACCCCCGGAGGTGAAGCGGATATGGAGCAGTACTTC. This encodes CASTPGGEADMEQYF.

This clone has just a few counts. This chain connects TRBV4-3 to TRBJ2-7, with no clear D. The CDR3 covers 13 residues. Per the germline V gene, CDR1 is LGHNA and CDR2 is YSLEER. Trimming took 0 bases from V and 5 from J, leaving 8 bases between them. The CDR3 DNA is TGCGCCAGCAGCCAAGATACAGCCCACGAGCAGTACTTC. Translating gives CASSQDTAHEQYF.

This rearrangement joins TRBV11-2 to TRBJ2-1; the match to TRBD2 covers 9 bases. The J segment lost 2 bases and the V segment lost 0 bases, leaving 8 bases of the junction unmatched. Germline V lookup: CDR1 SGHAT, CDR2 FQNNGV. The CDR3 length is 18 residues. The CDR3: CASSLDRGSGRTYNEQFF. CDR3 in DNA: TGTGCCAGCAGCTTAGATAGGGGTAGCGGGAGAACCTACAATGAGCAGTTCTTC.

This chain links TRBV18 with TRBJ1-1; 9 bases are shared with TRBD1. Trimming took 8 bases from V and 3 from J; bases not matched to a gene: 7. The CDR3 is 14 amino acids. Germline V gives CDR1 KGHSH, CDR2 LQKENI. CDR3 region: CASTLTGGDTEAFF. DNA for the CDR3: TGTGCCAGCACCTTGACAGGGGGAGACACTGAAGCTTTCTTT.

The V and J genes are TRBV19 and TRBJ2-7; 7 bases agree with TRBD1. V shed 0 bases and J 10 bases; nucleotides not matched to a gene: 9. CDR1 and CDR2 from the germline V gene are LNHDA and SQIVND (reference sequence). The CDR3 loop spans 14 amino acids. The CDR3 loop is CASSIDHVGGSQYF. In DNA form, the CDR3 reads TGTGCCAGTAGTATAGATCATGTAGGGGGCTCTCAGTACTTC.

The J gene is TRBJ2-6, the V gene TRBV5-5; D ambiguous. Germline CDR1 and CDR2: SGHKS and YYEKEE (reference sequence). Trimming took 1 base from V and 0 from J, leaving 8 bases between them. The CDR3 is made up of 16 amino acids. CDR3 bases: TGTGCCAGCAGCTTGTATGCAGGCTCTGGGGCCAACGTCCTGACTTTC. Residues: CASSLYAGSGANVLTF.

The chain recombines TRBV4-2 with TRBJ2-1; D might be TRBD2 (6 bases). This CDR3 has 18 residues. Looked up from germline, CDR1 is LGHNA and CDR2 is YNFKEQ. V lost 1 base, J lost 4 bases, and 20 bases lay in between. The CDR3: CASSQGSPGRGKYNEQFF. For the CDR3, the DNA is TGTGCCAGCAGCCAAGGGTCCCCTGGGCGCGGGAAGTACAATGAGCAGTTCTTC.

J is TRBJ2-2 and V is TRBV11-3, with D maybe TRBD1 (6 bases). CDR3 size: 15 residues. Germline values: CDR1 SGHNT, CDR2 YENEEA. V was trimmed by 5 bases and J by 7 bases, leaving 17 bases between them. The CDR3, as DNA: TGTGCCAGCAGCCTTATGGACAGCCAGGGCGGGGAGCTGTTTTTT. Translation: CASSLMDSQGGELFF.

J is TRBJ1-1 and V is TRBV2, with D possibly TRBD1 on 5 matching bases. The ends were cut back, 4 bases at V and 0 bases at J, with 18 bases in the middle. The CDR3 is 17 residues long. The germline V gene has CDR1 SNHLY and CDR2 FYNNEI. The CDR3, as DNA: TGTGCCAGCAGTGTAAGGGGCGGAACAGCAATGAACACTGAAGCTTTCTTT. Translated: CASSVRGGTAMNTEAFF.